The 6 T cell receptor beta chains listed next were all sequenced from one sample in a study of cytotoxic CD8 clonotypes in ibrutinib-treated CLL. Generated by immunoSEQ multiplex PCR, the TCRdb table keeps only in-frame clones and is missing some. The sample has 120,000 to 150,000 clones; less than 95% are singletons. The sequencing used PBMCs, collected after 12 months of ibrutinib treatment. The receptors originated from a human donor with chronic lymphocytic leukemia.

This chain uses TRBV7-6 with TRBJ2-1; TRBD1 is a possible D gene (6 bases). Between the trimmed V and J ends, which lost 1 base and 9 bases, there was a span of 7 bases. The CDR3 contains 12 residues. Germline V gives CDR1 SGHVS, CDR2 FNYEAQ. The CDR3 DNA reads TGTGCCAGCAGCTTAGGAGGGGGTGAGCAGTTCTTC. Translated, it gives CASSLGGGEQFF.

The rearrangement uses TRBV7-8 and TRBJ2-1, with D hard to call. The germline V gene has CDR1 SGHVS and CDR2 FQNEAQ. Trimming pared 1 base from V and 3 bases from J, leaving 13 bases between. The CDR3 extends over 16 amino acids. CDR3 bases: TGTGCCAGCAGCTTAGGGGGTTGGGCTGACTACAATGAGCAGTTCTTC. Encoded protein: CASSLGGWADYNEQFF.

This clone occurred once. The chain uses TRBV7-9 and TRBJ2-7, with D possibly called TRBD1 or TRBD2 (5 bases each). The CDR3 is 14 amino acids. Germline values: CDR1 SEHNR, CDR2 FQNEAQ (reference sequence). The V end was cut by 7 bases, the J end by 7 bases, with 20 bases between. In nucleotides, the CDR3 is TGTGCCAGCACCTCCCCCGGGACCGACTGGGAGCAGTACTTC. It codes for CASTSPGTDWEQYF. Full variable domain (rest looked up from reference TRBV7-9 and TRBJ2-7): DTGVSQNPRHKITKRGQNVTFRCDPISEHNRLYWYRQTLGQGPEFLTYFQNEAQLEKSRLLSDRFSAERPKGSFSTLEIQRTEQGDSAMYLCASTSPGTDWEQYFGPGTRLTVT.

This chain joins TRBV25-1 and TRBJ2-1, with unresolved D. This CDR3 is built from 11 residues. Germline V lookup: CDR1 MGHDK, CDR2 SYGVNS. The germline V and J ends were trimmed by 1 base and 10 bases, with 5 bases remaining between them. CDR3 in DNA: TGTGCCAGCAGTGAATTGGAGGAGCAGTTCTTC. The encoded protein is CASSELEEQFF.

V gene TRBV28 combines with J gene TRBJ2-5; 7 bases match TRBD1. Germline V gene data show CDR1 as MDHEN and CDR2 as SYDVKM. J was trimmed by 1 base and V by 5 bases; bases with no gene match: 4. The CDR3 is 14 amino acids. CDR3 loop: CASSVGQFQETQYF. The CDR3 region has the DNA TGTGCCAGCAGTGTGGGACAGTTCCAAGAGACCCAGTACTTC.

V usage is TRBV28 and J usage is TRBJ2-7, with D perhaps TRBD1 or TRBD2 (5 bases each). Trimming pared 5 bases from V and 2 bases from J, leaving 13 bases between. CDR3 size: 14 residues. Germline V gene sequence: CDR1 MDHEN, CDR2 SYDVKM. The CDR3 loop is CASSPPGPPYEQYF. The CDR3 DNA sequence: TGTGCCAGCAGTCCCCCGGGGCCCCCCTACGAGCAGTACTTC.